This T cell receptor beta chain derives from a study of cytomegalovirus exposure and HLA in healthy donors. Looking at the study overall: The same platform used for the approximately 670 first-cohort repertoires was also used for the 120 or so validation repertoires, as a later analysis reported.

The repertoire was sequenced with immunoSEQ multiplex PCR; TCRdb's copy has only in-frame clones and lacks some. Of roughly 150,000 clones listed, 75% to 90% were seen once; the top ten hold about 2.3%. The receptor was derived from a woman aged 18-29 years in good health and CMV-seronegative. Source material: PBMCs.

The CDR3 DNA follows: TGTGCCAGCAGCATATGGACAGGGGGCGAGCAGTACTTC. Its translation: CASSIWTGGEQYF. The rearrangement uses TRBV5-8 and TRBJ2-7; 10 bases line up with TRBD1. The CDR3 is made up of 13 amino acids. Germline loops: CDR1 SGHTS, CDR2 YDEGEE. Trimming cost V 4 bases and J 6 bases; bases outside gene matches: 4.